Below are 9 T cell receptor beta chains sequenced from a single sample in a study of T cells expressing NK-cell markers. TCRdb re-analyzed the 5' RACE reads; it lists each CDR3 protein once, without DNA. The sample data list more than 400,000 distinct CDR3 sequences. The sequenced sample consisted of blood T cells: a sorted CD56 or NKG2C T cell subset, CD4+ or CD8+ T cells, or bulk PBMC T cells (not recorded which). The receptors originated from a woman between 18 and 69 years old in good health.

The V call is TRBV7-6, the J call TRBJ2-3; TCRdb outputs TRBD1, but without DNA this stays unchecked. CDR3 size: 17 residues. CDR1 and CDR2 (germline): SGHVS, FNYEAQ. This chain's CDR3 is CASSAQTGGYSTDTQYF.

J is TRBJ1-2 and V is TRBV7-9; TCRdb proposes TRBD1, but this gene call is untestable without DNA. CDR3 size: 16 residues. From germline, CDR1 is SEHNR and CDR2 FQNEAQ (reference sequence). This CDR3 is CASRHTGTGGHYGYTF. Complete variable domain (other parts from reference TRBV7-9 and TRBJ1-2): DTGVSQNPRHKITKRGQNVTFRCDPISEHNRLYWYRQTLGQGPEFLTYFQNEAQLEKSRLLSDRFSAERPKGSFSTLEIQRTEQGDSAMYLCASRHTGTGGHYGYTFGSGTRLTVV.

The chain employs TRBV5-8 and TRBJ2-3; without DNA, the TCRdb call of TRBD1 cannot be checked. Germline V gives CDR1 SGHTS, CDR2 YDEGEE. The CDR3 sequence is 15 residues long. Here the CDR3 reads CASSPEGTGGVTQYF.

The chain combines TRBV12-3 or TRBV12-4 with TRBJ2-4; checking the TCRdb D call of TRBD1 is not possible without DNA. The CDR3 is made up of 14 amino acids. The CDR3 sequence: CASSLAGGKNIQYF.

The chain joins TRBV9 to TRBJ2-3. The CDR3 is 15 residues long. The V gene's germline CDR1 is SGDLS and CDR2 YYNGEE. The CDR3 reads CASSVGGGSTDTQYF.

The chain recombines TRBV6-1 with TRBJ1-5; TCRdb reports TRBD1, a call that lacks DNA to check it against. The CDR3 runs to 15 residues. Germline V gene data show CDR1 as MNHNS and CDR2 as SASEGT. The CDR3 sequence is CASSGGQGDFQPQHF.

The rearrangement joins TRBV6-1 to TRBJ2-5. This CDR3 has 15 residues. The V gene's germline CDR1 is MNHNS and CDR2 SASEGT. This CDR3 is CASSVILSYQETQYF.

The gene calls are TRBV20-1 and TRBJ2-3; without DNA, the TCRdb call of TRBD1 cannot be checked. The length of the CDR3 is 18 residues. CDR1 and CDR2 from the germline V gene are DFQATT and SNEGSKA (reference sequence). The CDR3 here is CSASGGKGPVSSTDTQYF.

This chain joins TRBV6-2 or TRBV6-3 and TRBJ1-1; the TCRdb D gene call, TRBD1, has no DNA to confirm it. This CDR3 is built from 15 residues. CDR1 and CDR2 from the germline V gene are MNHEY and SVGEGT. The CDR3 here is CASTSPVRGPGEAFF.